The next 20 T cell receptor beta chains were all read from a single sample in a study of cytomegalovirus exposure and HLA in healthy donors. Both 60 Vbeta primers and 13 Jbeta primers went into the PCR. Profiling relied on immunoSEQ multiplex PCR, and the TCRdb table lists in-frame clones only, not all of them. The sample includes 110,000 or so clones, 70% to 85% of them seen just once. Source material: PBMCs. The origin of the receptors is a woman between 45 and 65 years old in good health and CMV-seropositive.

This clone showed up just a few times. The chain joins TRBV5-4 to TRBJ2-1; TRBD2 aligns across 7 bases. The CDR3 runs 15 residues. Germline V CDR1 and CDR2: SGHNT, YYREEE (reference sequence). V trimming: 3 bases; J trimming: 4 bases; junction bases outside the gene matches: 7. The CDR3 sequence: CASSSAGSGYNEQFF. DNA for the CDR3: TGTGCCAGCAGCTCAGCGGGATCAGGATACAATGAGCAGTTCTTC.

J is TRBJ2-5 and V is TRBV18; D unresolved. V shed 2 bases and J shed 3 bases, with 7 bases lying between them. CDR1 is KGHSH, CDR2 LQKENI, per germline. The CDR3 runs 13 residues. This CDR3 reads CASSPNAEETQYF. CDR3 DNA sequence: TGTGCCAGCTCACCAAATGCGGAAGAGACCCAGTACTTC.

The chain links TRBV7-2 to TRBJ2-7, with TRBD1 matching 8 bases. This CDR3 is built from 13 residues. In germline, CDR1 is SGHTA, CDR2 FQGNSA. J was trimmed by 6 bases and V by 3 bases; bases with no gene match: 4. The CDR3 is CASSFPGGGEQYF. The CDR3 nucleotides are TGTGCCAGCAGCTTTCCAGGGGGCGGCGAGCAGTACTTC. The variable domain in full, completed from reference TRBV7-2 and TRBJ2-7, reads GAGVSQSPSNKVTEKGKDVELRCDPISGHTALYWYRQSLGQGLEFLIYFQGNSAPDKSGLPSDRFSAERTGGSVSTLTIQRTQQEDSAVYLCASSFPGGGEQYFGPGTRLTVT.

The chain carries TRBV10-3 and TRBJ1-6; D might be TRBD1 (5 bases). Trimming stripped 2 bases from V and 9 bases from J, with 11 bases between. This CDR3 spans 14 amino acids. Per germline, CDR1 ENHRY and CDR2 SYGVKD. The CDR3 region has the DNA TGTGCCATCAGTGAGGGGGGAGGTGGTTCACCCCTCCACTTT. It specifies CAISEGGGGSPLHF.

This clone came up once. The chain is built from TRBV7-6 and TRBJ2-3; D remains ambiguous. CDR1 is SGHVS, CDR2 FNYEAQ, per germline. The CDR3 is 14 residues long. V lost 5 bases and J lost 1, with 10 bases in between. The CDR3 sequence is CASSDTDGTDTQYF. The CDR3 coding sequence is TGTGCCAGCAGCGATACAGATGGCACAGATACGCAGTATTTT.

The gene calls are TRBV20-1 and TRBJ2-7; D is undetermined. The CDR3 covers 11 residues. V lost 4 bases, J lost 4 bases, and 8 bases lay in between. Germline-derived CDR1 and CDR2 are DFQATT and SNEGSKA (reference sequence). The CDR3 DNA follows: TGCAGTGCTAACTTAGATTACGAGCAGTACTTC. It encodes CSANLDYEQYF.

The gene calls are TRBV19 and TRBJ2-5, with a possible D match to TRBD2 (5 bases). Germline V CDR1 and CDR2: LNHDA, SQIVND (reference sequence). The CDR3 consists of 16 residues. The ends were cut back, 1 base at V and 5 bases at J, with 17 bases in the middle. CDR3 region: CASSIGGSNAWETQYF. The CDR3 bases are TGTGCCAGTAGTATAGGAGGGTCTAATGCCTGGGAGACCCAGTACTTC.

V is TRBV11-2 and J is TRBJ2-7; TRBD2 matches at 11 bases. This CDR3 spans 15 amino acids. Trimming cost V 5 bases and J 4 bases; bases outside gene matches: 7. The germline V gene has CDR1 SGHAT and CDR2 FQNNGV. The CDR3: CASSPRRLAGYEQYF. The CDR3 coding sequence is TGTGCCAGCAGCCCTCGAAGACTAGCGGGGTACGAGCAGTACTTC.

The V and J genes are TRBV5-1 and TRBJ1-6, with 8 bases matching TRBD1. The CDR3 is made up of 15 amino acids. Per the germline V gene, CDR1 is SGHRS and CDR2 is YFSETQ. Trimming removed 4 bases from V and 9 bases from J; junction bases left unmatched: 9. The DNA of the CDR3 is TGCGCCAGCAGCAGTGGTGGCAGGGGGCTTTCACCCCTCCACTTT. Protein: CASSSGGRGLSPLHF. Filled out from reference TRBV5-1 and TRBJ1-6, the complete variable domain reads KAGVTQTPRYLIKTRGQQVTLSCSPISGHRSVSWYQQTPGQGLQFLFEYFSETQRNKGNFPGRFSGRQFSNSRSEMNVSTLELGDSALYLCASSSGGRGLSPLHFGNGTRLTVT.

A single count supports this clone. The CDR3 spells CASTQGQAREKLFF. CDR3 coding DNA: TGTGCCAGCACCCAGGGACAGGCTAGGGAAAAACTGTTTTTT. This chain connects TRBV6-1 to TRBJ1-4, with TRBD1 identical over 8 bases. V dropped 7 bases and J dropped 8; count of bases not matched to a gene: 9. Per the germline V gene, CDR1 is MNHNS and CDR2 is SASEGT. This CDR3 comprises 14 residues.

V gene TRBV30 combines with J gene TRBJ1-3, with a tentative D call TRBD1 (5 bases). This CDR3 has 18 residues. CDR1 and CDR2 (germline): GTSNPN, SVGIG (reference sequence). V lost 5 bases, J lost 0 bases, and 23 bases lay in between. Here the CDR3 DNA reads TGTGCCTGGGAGCGGGGCAGGGAAAACCGGAACTCTGGAAACACCATATATTTT. It is translated as CAWERGRENRNSGNTIYF.

The rearrangement uses TRBV19 and TRBJ1-1; possibly TRBD1 for D (5 bases). Germline CDR1 is LNHDA and CDR2 is SQIVND (reference sequence). There are 18 residues in the CDR3. Trimming removed 7 bases at V and 6 bases at J, with 30 bases between. The CDR3 nucleotides read TGTGCCAGTACCCACGGGGCGGTTGGGTGGCTAAGCGGGCCTGAAGCTTTCTTT. It encodes CASTHGAVGWLSGPEAFF.

This clone was observed a handful of times. The V gene is TRBV5-1, the J gene TRBJ1-6; D remains ambiguous. Germline CDR1 is SGHRS and CDR2 is YFSETQ. The CDR3 runs to 15 residues. The V and J ends lost 4 bases and 6 bases respectively, with 14 bases between them. The CDR3 here is CASSGGGLGNSPLHF. For the CDR3, the DNA is TGCGCCAGCAGCGGAGGAGGTCTCGGTAATTCACCCCTCCACTTT. The variable domain in full, with the rest retrieved from reference TRBV5-1 and TRBJ1-6, is KAGVTQTPRYLIKTRGQQVTLSCSPISGHRSVSWYQQTPGQGLQFLFEYFSETQRNKGNFPGRFSGRQFSNSRSEMNVSTLELGDSALYLCASSGGGLGNSPLHFGNGTRLTVT.

The chain links TRBV6-4 to TRBJ1-2; 7 bases line up with TRBD1. The germline CDR1 and CDR2 sequences are MRHNA and SNTAGT. The trim removed 3 bases at V and 7 bases at J, leaving 17 bases unmatched. This CDR3 is built from 17 residues. Written as DNA, the CDR3 is TGTGCCAGCAGTGATAATCCATTTCGAGGGGGCCCTTTTGGCTACACCTTC. This gives the protein CASSDNPFRGGPFGYTF.

The chain recombines TRBV5-1 with TRBJ1-1; D is unclear. Germline CDR1 SGHRS, CDR2 YFSETQ. This CDR3 has 16 residues. Trimming stripped 1 base from V and 3 bases from J, with 16 bases between. CDR3 region: CASSLWGADSDTEAFF. The CDR3 DNA is TGCGCCAGCAGCTTGTGGGGAGCCGATAGTGACACTGAAGCTTTCTTT.

The chain links TRBV5-6 to TRBJ2-3; 13 bases map to TRBD2. V lost 4 bases and J lost 7; bases outside the gene matches: 9. Germline CDR1 reads SGHDT; CDR2 reads YYEEEE. This CDR3 has 16 amino acids. DNA of the CDR3: TGTGCCAGCAGCCCCGGACTAGCGGGGGCTCCTCATACGCAGTATTTT. Its protein product is CASSPGLAGAPHTQYF.

This chain connects TRBV27 to TRBJ1-2; a weak D match, TRBD1 (5 bases). The ends were cut back, 6 bases at V and 4 bases at J, with 18 bases in the middle. CDR3 length: 15 residues. Germline V gene lookup returns CDR1 MNHEY and CDR2 SMNVEV (reference sequence). The CDR3, as DNA: TGTGCCAGCAGATCGGACGGGGGGTCGGGCTATGGCTACACCTTC. Translating gives CASRSDGGSGYGYTF.

This chain joins TRBV6-6 and TRBJ1-2, with D perhaps TRBD1 (6 bases). V shed 5 bases and J shed 2 bases, with 9 bases lying between them. Germline loops: CDR1 MNHNY, CDR2 SVGAGI (reference sequence). This CDR3 spans 13 amino acids. DNA of the CDR3: TGTGCCAGCAGTGCAGGGGCAAACTATGGCTACACCTTC. Protein sequence: CASSAGANYGYTF.

The chain uses TRBV2 and TRBJ1-2; 11 bases line up with TRBD1. J gave up 8 bases and V 6 bases, and 11 bases lay outside the gene matches. The CDR3 is 15 amino acids. Germline V gene data show CDR1 as SNHLY and CDR2 as FYNNEI. The chain's CDR3 is CASRAFWTGGMGYTF. Written as DNA, the CDR3 is TGTGCCAGCAGGGCTTTCTGGACAGGGGGCATGGGCTACACCTTC.

J is TRBJ2-7 and V is TRBV28; D may be TRBD2 (6 bases). V gave up 5 bases and J gave up 4 bases, with 9 bases separating them. Per the germline V gene, CDR1 is MDHEN and CDR2 is SYDVKM. The CDR3 extends over 12 amino acids. CDR3 in DNA: TGTGCCAGCAGTGCGGCGGGGTACGAGCAGTACTTC. This translates into CASSAAGYEQYF.